This T cell receptor (beta chain) was observed in a study of shared clonotypes between healthy human individuals. Study-wide results and limits: Naive subsets usually exceeded memory subsets in estimated richness. Shared across a handful of donors were around 4.7% of the naive CD4 clonotypes. Deeper or shallower sequencing was expected to change how clonotypes are shared among donors.

Points on this clone: Antigen: not known.

Only in-frame clones appear in the TCRdb table, and some are missing; sequencing was by immunoSEQ multiplex PCR. This sample has over a million clones, with approximately 96% found just once. The source material was naive CD4+ T cells sorted from blood. Subset indicated: CD45RA+ positively selected. This TCR was sampled from a man aged 25-45 years in good health.

The CDR3 coding sequence is TGTGCCAGTAGTATAGGGAGGGATAGGGGCAACACTGAAGCTTTCTTT. It codes for CASSIGRDRGNTEAFF. The chain recombines TRBV19 with TRBJ1-1, with D possibly matching TRBD1 (5 bases). Looked up from germline, CDR1 is LNHDA and CDR2 is SQIVND (reference sequence). Trimming shortened V by 1 base and J by 2 bases, and 14 bases separated the two germline ends. The CDR3 totals 16 residues.